In its sample, the clone carrying this TCR beta chain was seen a few times. CDR1 is SGHDT, CDR2 YYEEEE, per germline. This CDR3 is 16 amino acids long. Trimming took 1 base from V and 2 from J; bases not matched to a gene: 6. These data originate in a study of shared clonotypes between healthy human individuals. The assay was immunoSEQ multiplex PCR, and TCRdb's table has in-frame clones only and misses some. The repertoire has hundreds of thousands of clones, just over 75% of them found once; the top ten carry 12%. Healthy HIV-negative adults with no recent acute infections or vaccinations were recruited as donors.

The sample comprised PBMCs. The rearrangement uses TRBV5-6 and TRBJ2-5, with 9 bases that match TRBD2. This TCR was sampled from a woman aged 40 to 50 in good health. Some clones in this sample may be carry-over from other donors' samples. The CDR3 bases are TGTGCCAGCAGCTTGTACCCCACTAGCGGGCAAGAGACCCAGTACTTC. The encoded protein is CASSLYPTSGQETQYF. Using reference TRBV5-6 and TRBJ2-5 for the parts outside the CDR3, the full variable domain is DAGVTQSPTHLIKTRGQQVTLRCSPKSGHDTVSWYQQALGQGPQFIFQYYEEEERQRGNFPDRFSGHQFPNYSSELNVNALLLGDSALYLCASSLYPTSGQETQYFGPGTRLLVL.